The 18 T cell receptor beta chains given below trace back to one sample, sequenced in a study of T cells in women clearing cervical HPV infection (dated by TCRdb to the late 2010s). Library prep was done by the immunoSEQ multiplex PCR assay. TCRdb retrieved this table from immuneACCESS and kept in-frame rearrangements only. Not all clones are present; in checked studies, unresolved V genes account for under half, and no reason is known for the remainder. The data table for this sample lists some 50,000 clones. Together, the top ten hold about 0.97% of the sample. Material: blood buffy coat. All receptors derive from a woman aged 18 to 75 with a cervical HPV16 infection that either progressed to CIN3+ or cleared (not recorded which).

In regard to this clone: The read stops 3 residues short of the end of the CDR3; the missing end is completed from the germline J gene. The chain has TRBV10-3 and TRBJ2-7; TRBD2 might be the D (7 bases). V lost 3 bases, J lost 5 bases, and 17 bases lay in between. The CDR3 totals 15 residues. CDR1 ENHRY and CDR2 SYGVKD come from the germline V gene. CDR3: CAISERGGAQDEQYF. The sequenced part of the CDR3 DNA is TGTGCCATCAGTGAAAGAGGGGGGGCGCAAGACGAG.

Note on this clone: The read terminates 3 residues before the CDR3 end, so the remaining end is supplied by the germline J gene. J is TRBJ1-5 and V is TRBV10-2, with D uncertain. Trimming removed 5 bases from V and 0 bases from J, with 8 bases in between. Germline lookup yields CDR1 WSHSY and CDR2 SAAADI. The CDR3 sequence is 14 residues long. The sequenced part of the CDR3 DNA is TGCGCCAGCAGTCCTCCGTATAGCAATCAGCCC. Its protein is CASSPPYSNQP. The complete CDR3 protein is CASSPPYSNQPQHF.

CDR3 amino acids: CASSQRDRVYSPLHF. The covered CDR3 bases are TGTGCCAGCAGCCAACGGGACAGGGTATATTCACCC. The chain has TRBV7-9 and TRBJ1-6; the match to TRBD1 covers 9 bases. The observed sequence ends 3 residues before the CDR3 terminus, with the missing tail filled in from the germline J gene. This CDR3 is 15 amino acids long. The V gene's germline CDR1 is SEHNR and CDR2 FQNEAQ (reference sequence). V shed 5 bases and J 8 bases; nucleotides not matched to a gene: 7. The variable domain in full, with the rest retrieved from reference TRBV7-9 and TRBJ1-6, is DTGVSQNPRHKITKRGQNVTFRCDPISEHNRLYWYRQTLGQGPEFLTYFQNEAQLEKSRLLSDRFSAERPKGSFSTLEIQRTEQGDSAMYLCASSQRDRVYSPLHFGNGTRLTVT.

Comments on this clone: The read ends 3 residues before the CDR3 terminus; that terminus is restored from the germline J gene. The chain has TRBV18 and TRBJ1-2, with no clear D. The germline V and J ends were trimmed by 6 bases and 4 bases, with 18 bases remaining between them. The germline CDR1 and CDR2 sequences are KGHSH and LQKENI. This CDR3 is 15 amino acids long. The covered CDR3 bases are TGTGCCAGCTCCCTCCGGAAGGCCAGGCCCTATGGC. Protein product: CASSLRKARPYG. The whole CDR3 sequence reads CASSLRKARPYGYTF.

On this clone itself: Read sequence stops 3 residues before the CDR3 end, and the germline J gene provides the missing end. This sample includes further DNA sequences coding for the same CDR3. The chain employs TRBV30 and TRBJ1-1; 7 positions match TRBD1. From germline, CDR1 is GTSNPN and CDR2 SVGIG (reference sequence). V lost 3 bases and J lost 0; bases outside the gene matches: 13. The CDR3 consists of 17 residues. The CDR3 protein is CAWRQGWTAYMNTEAFF. The CDR3 DNA, read in part, is TGTGCCTGGAGACAGGGGTGGACTGCCTACATGAACACTGAA.

To note about this clone: The CDR3 end lies 3 residues beyond the end of the read and is filled in from the germline J gene. The chain carries TRBV10-3 and TRBJ2-5; 8 bases match TRBD1. V lost 11 bases to trimming and J lost 1 base; unmatched junction nucleotides: 6. CDR1 and CDR2 (germline): ENHRY, SYGVKD. This CDR3 has 13 residues. CDR3 loop: CAARGQAQETQYF. The sequenced CDR3 bases are TGTGCCGCCCGGGGACAGGCCCAAGAGACC.

As concerns this clone: The sequence runs out 3 residues before the end of the CDR3; the remainder is reconstructed from the germline J gene. This chain links TRBV7-9 with TRBJ1-1, with TRBD1 as a possible D gene (6 bases). From germline, CDR1 is SEHNR and CDR2 FQNEAQ (reference sequence). The CDR3 has 14 residues. Trimming stripped 5 bases from V and 4 bases from J, with 14 bases between. Incomplete CDR3 DNA: TGTGCCAGCAGCCTAGGGGGGGTTATCACTGAA. Translated: CASSLGGVITE. The entire CDR3 reads CASSLGGVITEAFF.

About this clone itself: Coverage ceases 3 residues before the CDR3 finishes, and the germline J gene fills in the end. V usage is TRBV11-3 and J usage is TRBJ2-7, with a possible D match to TRBD2 (7 bases). This CDR3 is built from 15 residues. Germline CDR1 is SGHNT and CDR2 is YENEEA. The germline V and J ends were trimmed by 5 bases and 2 bases, with 16 bases remaining between them. The CDR3 protein is CASSPTGGQPYEQYF. The DNA read from the CDR3 is TGTGCCAGCAGCCCCACCGGGGGGCAACCCTACGAG.

With regard to this clone: The read stops 3 residues short of the end of the CDR3; the missing end is completed from the germline J gene. The chain carries TRBV2 and TRBJ2-7, with D possibly matching TRBD2 (7 bases). V lost 7 bases and J 5 bases, leaving 15 bases between the germline ends. This CDR3 has 13 residues. Germline CDR1 SNHLY, CDR2 FYNNEI. The CDR3 loop reads CASNGRGLNEQYF. CDR3 DNA (partial): TGTGCCAGCAATGGGCGGGGGCTGAACGAG.

Remarks on this clone: The CDR3 extends 3 residues past the end of the read, so its final part is completed from the germline J gene. This chain uses TRBV7-9 with TRBJ1-2; possible D gene TRBD1, 6 bases. CDR1 is SEHNR and CDR2 is FQNEAQ in the germline V gene (reference sequence). The CDR3 covers 12 residues. The CDR3 loop is CASSPGAYDYTF. The DNA read from the CDR3 is TGTGCCAGCAGCCCAGGGGCATACGAC.

About this clone: The read terminates 3 residues before the CDR3 end, so the remaining end is supplied by the germline J gene. V is TRBV7-3 and J is TRBJ2-2; maybe TRBD1 (8 bases). Germline V gene data show CDR1 as SGHTA and CDR2 as FQGTGA. This CDR3 spans 19 amino acids. V was clipped by 1 base and J by 0 bases, with 18 bases between them. CDR3 DNA (partial): TGTGCCAGCAGCTTAAGGACAGGGACTATCTTCGCGAACACCGGGGAG. It encodes CASSLRTGTIFANTGE. The entire CDR3 protein reads CASSLRTGTIFANTGELFF.

Note on this clone: The read finishes 3 residues shy of the CDR3 end, and the germline J gene is used to complete it. The gene calls are TRBV29-1 and TRBJ2-7, with D possibly TRBD1 on 6 matching bases. Trimming stripped 7 bases from V and 3 bases from J, with 13 bases between. Germline V lookup: CDR1 SQVTM, CDR2 ANQGSEA. The CDR3 length is 12 residues. The CDR3 spells CSAQGRNYEQYF. CDR3 DNA, as far as it was read: TGCAGCGCTCAGGGGAGAAACTACGAG.

About this clone itself: The DNA ends 3 residues before the CDR3 does, and the rest of the CDR3 is filled in from the germline J gene. The V and J genes are TRBV15 and TRBJ2-1; 7 bases line up with TRBD1. V shed 9 bases, J shed 5 bases, and the junction held 4 bases outside the gene matches. The CDR3 consists of 12 residues. The germline gives CDR1 LNHNV, CDR2 YYDKDF (reference sequence). The CDR3 reads CATRDRHNEQFF. The part of the CDR3 DNA that was read is TGTGCCACACGGGACAGACACAATGAG.

As concerns this clone: The sequence runs out 3 residues before the end of the CDR3; the remainder is reconstructed from the germline J gene. The chain links TRBV2 to TRBJ2-7, with TRBD2 matching 10 bases. Germline-derived CDR1 and CDR2 are SNHLY and FYNNEI. The junction had 10 bases not matched to a gene; V was cut back by 9 bases and J by 2 bases. CDR3 length: 15 residues. The covered CDR3 bases are TGTGCCAGTCATAGCGGGGGGCTACAGACCTACGAG. As protein: CASHSGGLQTYE. The CDR3 reads in full as CASHSGGLQTYEQYF.

Of note for this clone: The CDR3 is cut off 3 residues early in the read; its end comes from the germline J gene. V usage is TRBV27 and J usage is TRBJ2-7, with D possibly being TRBD1 (5 bases). V lost 5 bases and J lost 1, with 12 bases in between. This CDR3 region has 14 residues. Germline V lookup: CDR1 MNHEY, CDR2 SMNVEV (reference sequence). The CDR3 reads CASSLGHSSYEQYF. The CDR3 bases that were read are TGTGCCAGCAGTCTTGGACACTCATCCTACGAG.

On this clone itself: The read ends 3 residues early relative to the CDR3; the germline J gene fills the gap. This chain uses TRBV7-6 with TRBJ2-2; a weak D match, TRBD2 (6 bases). V was shortened by 5 bases and J by 0 bases, with 16 bases between the two germline ends. The CDR3 runs 17 residues. Germline lookup yields CDR1 SGHVS and CDR2 FNYEAQ. The CDR3 here is CASSQGAAGPNTGELFF. The covered CDR3 bases are TGTGCCAGCAGCCAAGGCGCCGCGGGGCCGAACACCGGGGAG.

Regarding this clone: Sequencing ends 3 residues short of the CDR3 end; the germline J gene provides the rest. The chain recombines TRBV6-1 with TRBJ1-1; D is perhaps TRBD1 (5 bases). The CDR3 length is 16 residues. The germline V gene has CDR1 MNHNS and CDR2 SASEGT. V lost 3 bases and J lost 0, with 14 bases in between. CDR3 DNA (partial): TGTGCCAGCAGTGAGAGGGGCGGTTGGGTGAACACTGAA. This encodes CASSERGGWVNTE. The full CDR3 reads CASSERGGWVNTEAFF.

Comments on this clone: Sequencing ends 3 residues short of the CDR3 end; the germline J gene provides the rest. The V gene is TRBV7-7, the J gene TRBJ2-1; TRBD2 matches at 9 bases. Trimming took 8 bases from V and 5 from J; bases not matched to a gene: 4. CDR3 length: 13 residues. The germline CDR1 and CDR2 sequences are SSHAT and FNYEAQ (reference sequence). CDR3 sequence reads: CASGASGDNEQFF. The sequenced CDR3 bases are TGTGCCAGCGGGGCTAGCGGGGACAATGAG. The whole variable domain, remainder taken from reference TRBV7-7 and TRBJ2-1, is GAGVSQSPRYKVTKRGQDVTLRCDPISSHATLYWYQQALGQGPEFLTYFNYEAQPDKSGLPSDRFSAERPEGSISTLTIQRTEQRDSAMYRCASGASGDNEQFFGPGTRLTVL.